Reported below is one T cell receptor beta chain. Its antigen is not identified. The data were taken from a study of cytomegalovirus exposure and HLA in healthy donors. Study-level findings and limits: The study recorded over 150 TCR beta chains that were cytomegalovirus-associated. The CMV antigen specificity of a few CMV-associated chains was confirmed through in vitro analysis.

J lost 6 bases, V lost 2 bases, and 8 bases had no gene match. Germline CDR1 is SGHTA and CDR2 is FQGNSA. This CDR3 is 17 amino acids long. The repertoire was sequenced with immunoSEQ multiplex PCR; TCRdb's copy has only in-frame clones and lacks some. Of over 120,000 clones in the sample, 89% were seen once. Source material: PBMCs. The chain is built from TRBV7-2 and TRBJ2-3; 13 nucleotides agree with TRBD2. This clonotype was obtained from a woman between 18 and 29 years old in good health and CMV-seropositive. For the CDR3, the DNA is TGTGCCAGCAGCTTATCCCGACTAGCGGGGGGAATCGATACGCAGTATTTT. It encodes CASSLSRLAGGIDTQYF. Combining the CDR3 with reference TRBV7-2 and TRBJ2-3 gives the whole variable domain GAGVSQSPSNKVTEKGKDVELRCDPISGHTALYWYRQSLGQGLEFLIYFQGNSAPDKSGLPSDRFSAERTGGSVSTLTIQRTQQEDSAVYLCASSLSRLAGGIDTQYFGPGTRLTVL.